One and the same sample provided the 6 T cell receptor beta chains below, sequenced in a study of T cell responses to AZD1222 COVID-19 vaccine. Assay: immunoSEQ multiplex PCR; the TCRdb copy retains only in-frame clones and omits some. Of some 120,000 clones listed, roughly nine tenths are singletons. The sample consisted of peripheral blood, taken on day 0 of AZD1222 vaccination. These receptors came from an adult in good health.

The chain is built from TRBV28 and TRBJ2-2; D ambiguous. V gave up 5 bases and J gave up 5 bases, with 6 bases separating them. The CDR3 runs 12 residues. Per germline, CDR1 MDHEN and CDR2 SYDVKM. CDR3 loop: CASSQLTGELFF. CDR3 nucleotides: TGTGCCAGCAGTCAACTTACCGGGGAGCTGTTTTTT. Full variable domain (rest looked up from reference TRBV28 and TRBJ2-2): DVKVTQSSRYLVKRTGEKVFLECVQDMDHENMFWYRQDPGLGLRLIYFSYDVKMKEKGDIPEGYSVSREKKERFSLILESASTNQTSMYLCASSQLTGELFFGEGSRLTVL.

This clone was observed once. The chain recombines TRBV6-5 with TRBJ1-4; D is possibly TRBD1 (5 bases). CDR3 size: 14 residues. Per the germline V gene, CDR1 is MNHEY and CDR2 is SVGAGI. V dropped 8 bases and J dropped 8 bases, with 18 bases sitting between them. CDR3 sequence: CASRPMAGYEKLFF. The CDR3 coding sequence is TGTGCCAGCCGACCCATGGCAGGGTACGAAAAACTGTTTTTT.

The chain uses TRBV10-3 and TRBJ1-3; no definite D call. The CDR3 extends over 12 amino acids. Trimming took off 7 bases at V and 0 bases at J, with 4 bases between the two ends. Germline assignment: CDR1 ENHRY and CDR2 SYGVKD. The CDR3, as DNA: TGTGCCATCACTAACTCTGGAAACACCATATATTTT. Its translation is CAITNSGNTIYF.

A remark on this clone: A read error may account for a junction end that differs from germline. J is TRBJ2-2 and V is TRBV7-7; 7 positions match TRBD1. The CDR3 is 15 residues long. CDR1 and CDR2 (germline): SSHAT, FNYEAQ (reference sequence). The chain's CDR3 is CASSMGQTNTGELFF. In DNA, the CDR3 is TGTGCTAGCAGCATGGGACAGACTAACACCGGGGAGCTGTTTTTT. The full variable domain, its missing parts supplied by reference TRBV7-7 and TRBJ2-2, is GAGVSQSPRYKVTKRGQDVTLRCDPISSHATLYWYQQALGQGPEFLTYFNYEAQPDKSGLPSDRFSAERPEGSISTLTIQRTEQRDSAMYRCASSMGQTNTGELFFGEGSRLTVL.

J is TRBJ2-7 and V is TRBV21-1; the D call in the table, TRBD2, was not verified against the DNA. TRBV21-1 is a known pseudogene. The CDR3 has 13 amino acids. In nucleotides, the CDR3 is TGTGCCAGTCCTAGCGGGAGTTCGTACGAGCAGTACTTC. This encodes CASPSGSSYEQYF.

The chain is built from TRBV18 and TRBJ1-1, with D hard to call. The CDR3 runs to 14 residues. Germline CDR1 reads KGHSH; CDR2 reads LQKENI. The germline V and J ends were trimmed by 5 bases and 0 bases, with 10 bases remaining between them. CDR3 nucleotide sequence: TGTGCCAGCTCATCGGGGTCCATGAACACTGAAGCTTTCTTT. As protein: CASSSGSMNTEAFF.